This is a list of T cell receptor beta chains from one sample in a study of molecular identifiers for immune sequencing clone quantification. One entry per CDR3 protein results from TCRdb running MiXCR on the PCR reads. This repertoire shows hundreds of thousands of distinct CDR3 sequences, about 20% found once; its top ten account for around 0.9%. The sequencing input was naive CD8+ T cells from blood, with Jurkat cell RNA spiked in. These receptor sequences come from a human donor in good health. Some libraries in this study had Jurkat cell RNA spiked in. The CDR3 runs from the conserved cysteine through the conserved F or W. Each record gives: D gene, J gene, V gene, clone size, CDR3 length, CDR3 DNA, CDR3 protein. A D gene is named only where the DNA matches it firmly. Only some rows state a clone size, as once, few, many or a class for expanded clones.

TRBD1 TRBJ2-7 TRBV2 NA 14 TGTGCCAGCAGCTGGACAGGGCAACTATACGAGCAGTGCTTC CASSWTGQLYEQCF
TRBD2 TRBJ2-7 TRBV27 many 14 TGTGCCAGCAGAGCGGGAGTCGGGGGCTACGAGCAGTACTTC CASRAGVGGYEQYF
NA TRBJ1-1 TRBV25-1 many 15 TGTGCCAGCAGTGAATATTCAGGATATGACACTGAAGCTTTCTTT CASSEYSGYDTEAFF
NA TRBJ1-1 TRBV5-8 NA 14 TGTGCCAGCAGCTCCCACGACAGGAACACTGAAGCTTTCTTT CASSSHDRNTEAFF
TRBD2 TRBJ2-7 TRBV7-6 few 16 TGTGCCAGCAGCGCCAGACTAGCGGGAGGCTCCTACGAGCAGTACTTC CASSARLAGGSYEQYF
NA TRBJ1-1 TRBV11-2 many 14 TGTGCCAGCAGTTTAGAGGGTCACTACACTGAAGCTTTCTTT CASSLEGHYTEAFF
TRBD1 TRBJ2-7 TRBV7-9 NA 14 TGTGCCAGCAGCTTTTCAGGGGGATTGAGCGAGCAGTACTTC CASSFSGGLSEQYF
TRBD1 TRBJ2-5 TRBV18 few 14 TGTGCCAGCTCAGCTGGACAGGGAGGAGAGACCCAGTACTTC CASSAGQGGETQYF
NA TRBJ2-7 TRBV28 many 12 TGTGCCACAACAGGGCAACTCTACGAGCAGTACTTC CATTGQLYEQYF
NA TRBJ1-1 TRBV7-6 NA 11 TGTGCCAGCAGAACCGGGTATGAAGCTTTCTTT CASRTGYEAFF
TRBD1 TRBJ2-5 TRBV15 NA 16 TGTGCCACCAGCAGAGTTGGGACAGGGGGCCAAGAGACCCAGTACTTC CATSRVGTGGQETQYF
TRBD1 TRBJ2-7 TRBV29-1 few 14 TGCAGCGTTGAAACGGGACAGGGTTTCCACGAGCAGTACTTC CSVETGQGFHEQYF
NA TRBJ2-1 TRBV6-5 few 13 TGTGCCAGCAGTTACTTTCGGGGGTATGAGCAGTTCTTC CASSYFRGYEQFF
NA TRBJ2-7 TRBV27 many 13 TGTGCCAGCAGGGTCGGGAGTTCCTACGAGCAGTACTTC CASRVGSSYEQYF
TRBD1 TRBJ1-2 TRBV25-1 NA 14 TGTGCCAGCAGTGCAGACAGGGGTGCCCATGGCTGCACCTTC CASSADRGAHGCTF
TRBD2 TRBJ2-1 TRBV11-2 NA 17 TGTGCCAGCAGAGGGGTAGCGGGGGGGCCGTCGGGCAATGAGCAGTTCTTC CASRGVAGGPSGNEQFF
NA TRBJ1-1 TRBV20-1 NA 13 TGCAGTGCTAGAGACCGTGTGTCCACTGAAGCTTTCTTT CSARDRVSTEAFF
NA TRBJ2-1 TRBV27 few 14 TGTGCCAGCAGTTTAAAGGACCCCAGCTTGGGGCAGTTCTTC CASSLKDPSLGQFF
TRBD1 TRBJ1-2 TRBV9 NA 14 TGTGCCAGCAGCCCAGTGACAGGGAACTATGGCTACACCTTC CASSPVTGNYGYTF
NA TRBJ2-1 TRBV5-4 NA 15 TGTGCCAGCAGCCTGGAGCTAAGCTCCTACAATGAGCAGTTCTTC CASSLELSSYNEQFF
NA TRBJ2-2 TRBV25-1 many 15 TGTGCCAGCACAGATATAATCGCGAACACCGGGGAGCTGTTTTTT CASTDIIANTGELFF
TRBD2 TRBJ2-7 TRBV27 NA 16 TGTGCCAGCAGTCCCATATTGGTAAGCGGGAGGGGCGAGCAGTACTTC CASSPILVSGRGEQYF
NA TRBJ2-1 TRBV6-2/TRBV6-3 few 13 TGTGCCAGCATTCTACAGGTCGGGGTTGAGCAGTTCTTC CASILQVGVEQFF
NA TRBJ2-7 TRBV5-1 few 14 TGCGCCAGCAGCTTGGCCCTCGGGGGCCACGAGCAGTACTTC CASSLALGGHEQYF
NA TRBJ1-6 TRBV7-2 few 16 TGTGCCAGCAGGATTGCACCGGGACACGGAAATTCACCCCTCCACTTT CASRIAPGHGNSPLHF
NA TRBJ1-6 TRBV6-6 many 15 TGTGCCAGCAGGAACCTAAGCTCCTATAATTCACCCCTCCACTTT CASRNLSSYNSPLHF
NA TRBJ1-1 TRBV5-6 many 13 TGTGCCAGCCACGTTAGTCTGAACACTGAAGCTTTCTTT CASHVSLNTEAFF
NA TRBJ2-1 TRBV27 NA 13 TGTGCCAGCAGTTTTCGTGATTCGGATGAGCAGTTCTTC CASSFRDSDEQFF
NA TRBJ2-7 TRBV28 many 14 TGTGCCAGCAGCATGGCCCAGGGGTCCCACGAGCAGTACTTC CASSMAQGSHEQYF
NA TRBJ2-7 TRBV6-2/TRBV6-3 NA 15 TGTGCCAGCACCGAACGAACCCGCGAACCCCTCGGGCAGTACTTC CASTERTREPLGQYF
NA TRBJ2-5 TRBV7-9 many 12 TGTGCCAGCAGCCGGACCCCAGAGACCCAGTACTTC CASSRTPETQYF
TRBD2 TRBJ2-2 TRBV25-1 many 20 TGTGCCAGCAGTGAAGCGGAGTTCGGACTAGCGGGTACGAACACCGGGGAGCTGTTTTTT CASSEAEFGLAGTNTGELFF
NA TRBJ1-5 TRBV12-3/TRBV12-4 NA 14 TGTGCCAGCAGTTACGGCGGAGTAGACCAGCCCCAGCATTTT CASSYGGVDQPQHF
NA TRBJ2-3 TRBV20-1 many 10 TGCAGTGCTAATGCAGATACGCAGTATTTT CSANADTQYF
NA TRBJ2-7 TRBV9 many 15 TGTGCCAGCAGCGTACGGGGAACTCCTGGCTACGAGCAGTACTTC CASSVRGTPGYEQYF
NA TRBJ1-5 TRBV19 NA 14 TGTGCCAGTAGTGTTGGCAGAGGCAATCAGCCCCAGCATTTT CASSVGRGNQPQHF
NA TRBJ2-7 TRBV5-6 many 14 TGTGCCAGCAGCTGGGTCGGGCATACCTACGAGCAGTACTTC CASSWVGHTYEQYF
NA TRBJ1-5 TRBV28 many 14 TGTGCCAGCAGTTTAACGGGACTAAATCAGCCCCAGCATTTT CASSLTGLNQPQHF
TRBD1 TRBJ1-1 TRBV4-3 many 17 TGCGCCAGCAGCGCATGGACAGGGGGCGTTCGGAACACTGAAGCTTTCTTT CASSAWTGGVRNTEAFF
NA TRBJ2-3 TRBV24-1 NA 14 TGTGCCACCAGTGATTTTGGGGGGATCGATACGCAGTATTTT CATSDFGGIDTQYF
NA TRBJ1-1 TRBV12-3/TRBV12-4 NA 14 TGTGCCAGCAGTCTCGGGGCCATGAACACTGAAGCTTCCTTT CASSLGAMNTEASF
NA TRBJ2-7 TRBV21-1 NA 16 TGTGCCAGCAGCAAAGCGAAGGCGGGAGAATGCTACGAGCAGTACTTC CASSKAKAGECYEQYF
NA TRBJ1-3 TRBV19 few 15 TGTGCCAGTAGTGAAGGACACCTCTCTGGAAACACCATATATTTT CASSEGHLSGNTIYF
NA TRBJ1-6 TRBV20-1 many 12 TGCAGTGCTAGAGATGAGGAGTGGACCCTCCACTTT CSARDEEWTLHF
TRBD1 TRBJ1-1 TRBV6-5 many 15 TGTGCCAGCAGTTACGGGGACAGGGGGGAAACTGAAGCTTTCTTT CASSYGDRGETEAFF
TRBD1 TRBJ1-5 TRBV28 NA 14 TGTGCCAGCAGCCAAAGACAGGGGCGTATGGCCCAGCATTTT CASSQRQGRMAQHF
TRBD2 TRBJ2-2 TRBV27 many 15 TGTGCCAGCATATCAGCGGGAGGGTATACCGGGGAGCTGTTTTTT CASISAGGYTGELFF
NA TRBJ2-7 TRBV11-2 few 13 TGTGCCAGCAGCTCGTACAGGTCCTACGAGCAGTACTTC CASSSYRSYEQYF
NA TRBJ1-1 TRBV7-2 many 13 TGTGCCAGCAGTTATATAAAGGGAACTGAAGCTTTCTTT CASSYIKGTEAFF
NA TRBJ2-1 TRBV11-2 many 13 TGTGCCAGCAGCTTATCAGGCCACAATGAGCAGTTCTTC CASSLSGHNEQFF
TRBD2 TRBJ2-2 TRBV24-1 many 15 TGTGCCACCAGTGCCCGGGCGCGGGGGACCGGGGAGCTGTTTTTT CATSARARGTGELFF
NA TRBJ1-1 TRBV7-9 many 14 TGTGCCAGCAGCCCACAGACGGTGAACACTGAAGCTTTCTTT CASSPQTVNTEAFF
NA TRBJ1-1 TRBV19 NA 12 TGTGCCAGTATAGACCAGGGGACTGAAGCTTTCTTT CASIDQGTEAFF
TRBD1 TRBJ2-7 TRBV6-2/TRBV6-3 few 16 TGTGCCAGCAGTTACGACATCCAGGGGGAGACCTACGAGCAGTACTTC CASSYDIQGETYEQYF
NA TRBJ2-7 TRBV4-3 many 14 TGCGCCAGCAGCCAAGGGGTCTGGACCTACGAGCAGTACTTC CASSQGVWTYEQYF